This TCR beta chain was documented in a study of blood T cell repertoires in COVID-19. Here immunoSEQ multiplex PCR was the method, and the copy in TCRdb shows in-frame clones only, minus some. Of about 230,000 clones detected, approximately 90% appear once; the ten largest clones hold roughly 10%. Germline V gives CDR1 SEHNR, CDR2 FQNEAQ (reference sequence). Trimming left V 3 bases short and J 12 bases short, with 21 bases between. This CDR3 has 15 residues. Sequenced: peripheral blood. This rearrangement joins TRBV7-9 to TRBJ2-1; D not certain. The sequence was obtained from a man aged 50 or older with COVID-19, enrolled during active disease. CDR3 sequence (DNA): TGTGCCAGCAGCTTCGCGCAGGCTCCTACAATGATGCAGTTCTTC. This sequence encodes CASSFAQAPTMMQFF.